This TCR beta chain is drawn from a study of tumor-infiltrating lymphocytes in primary liver carcinoma. Study information: The cohort included men and women aged 30 to 69 years.

Germline V gene lookup returns CDR1 SGHVS and CDR2 FQNEAQ. This CDR3 is built from 16 residues. With respect to this clonotype: What it binds is not known. Its ends do not fully match the called genes, so a read error is possible.

Starting material of 500 to 600 ng total RNA yielded TCR beta cDNA via a constant-region primer. Modified slightly, ARM-PCR produced TCR beta libraries over three nested multiplex PCR rounds. Use of TRBV1-TRBV30 forward primers with a C-beta reverse primer characterized the first two PCR rounds, which lasted 10 cycles each. TCRdb re-called the multiplex PCR reads through MiXCR, storing one row per CDR3 protein. Of about 99,000 distinct CDR3 sequences in the sample, roughly 69% were seen once. Taking about 17-33 mg of unsorted bulk tissue, the authors co-extracted RNA and DNA. Infection with HBV was chronic in patients; they were treatment-naive. Overall study results and limits: Paired tumor-adjacent and tumor-blood samples overlapped less than tumor region pairs did. The study found a significantly higher top-250-clone fraction in tumors than in blood (p = 0.039).

The sequencing input was liver tumor tissue from sampling region 5. The sample's subset: tumor region T5, tumor centre. The gene calls are TRBV7-8 and TRBJ2-2; 9 nucleotides match TRBD2. The sequence came from a woman between 55 and 75 years old with primary liver carcinoma and hepatitis B virus infection. The CDR3 is CASSSLAGEGTGKLFF. The CDR3 nucleotides are TGTGCCAGTAGCTCCTTAGCGGGAGAAGGTACCGGGAAGCTGTTTTTT.